These 21 T cell receptor beta chains share one sample of origin, sequenced in a study of T cell responses to AZD1222 COVID-19 vaccine. The assay was immunoSEQ multiplex PCR, and TCRdb's table has in-frame clones only and misses some. The sample shows 100,000 to 150,000 clones, approximately 91% of them seen only once. This sample comprised peripheral blood, obtained 28 days after the second AZD1222 dose. Every receptor here comes from an adult who received the AZD1222 COVID-19 vaccine.

The chain couples TRBV10-3 to TRBJ2-2; D may be TRBD1 or TRBD2 (6 bases each). V gave up 1 base and J gave up 5 bases, with 11 bases separating them. The CDR3 has 15 residues. From germline, CDR1 is ENHRY and CDR2 SYGVKD. CDR3 in amino acids: CAISEWGAETGELFF. The CDR3 region has the DNA TGTGCCATCAGTGAGTGGGGGGCGGAGACCGGGGAGCTGTTTTTT.

Comment on this clone: One end of the junction varies from germline; a read error may be responsible. This chain connects TRBV2 to TRBJ2-7, with D unresolved. Germline-derived CDR1 and CDR2 are SNHLY and FYNNEI. The CDR3 is 12 residues long. CDR3 in amino acids: CASTESSYEQYF. As DNA, the CDR3 is TGTGCCAGCACTGAAAGCTCCTACGAGCAGTACTTC. Full variable domain (missing parts from reference TRBV2 and TRBJ2-7): EPEVTQTPSHQVTQMGQEVILRCVPISNHLYFYWYRQILGQKVEFLVSFYNNEISEKSEIFDDQFSVERPDGSNFTLKIRSTKLEDSAMYFCASTESSYEQYFGPGTRLTVT.

The V and J genes are TRBV11-2 and TRBJ2-1; D ambiguous. CDR3 size: 12 residues. Germline CDR1 reads SGHAT; CDR2 reads FQNNGV. The ends were cut back, 2 bases at V and 4 bases at J, with 3 bases in the middle. Here the CDR3 reads CASSLTYNEQFF. The CDR3 DNA is TGTGCCAGCAGCTTAACATACAATGAGCAGTTCTTC.

The chain couples TRBV4-2 to TRBJ2-1; no definite D call. Germline V gene lookup returns CDR1 LGHNA and CDR2 YNFKEQ. V was pared by 3 bases and J by 8 bases, with 20 bases between. CDR3 length: 16 amino acids. This CDR3 reads CASSHRPDAVTDEQFF. CDR3 DNA sequence: TGTGCCAGCAGCCACCGACCCGACGCGGTGACGGATGAGCAGTTCTTC.

The rearrangement uses TRBV18 and TRBJ1-1, with D maybe TRBD1 (6 bases). The CDR3 is 17 residues long. V was clipped by 1 base and J by 6 bases, with 21 bases between them. Germline CDR1 KGHSH, CDR2 LQKENI. CDR3 nucleotide sequence: TGTGCCAGCTCACCACGCGACAGGACCCTCCTTAAGGCTGAAGCTTTCTTT. It yields the protein CASSPRDRTLLKAEAFF.

The CDR3 coding sequence is TGTGCCAGCAGCAAAACAGACAGGGCGCGTTGCACCAGAGCCCTTGATACGCAGTATTTT. Translated, it gives CASSKTDRARCTRALDTQYF. The gene calls are TRBV21-1 and TRBJ2-3; the table's D call, TRBD1, was not checked against the DNA. TRBV21-1 is reported as a pseudogene. The CDR3 is made up of 20 amino acids.

This chain joins TRBV10-2 and TRBJ1-1; D uncertain. The V gene lost 2 bases and the J gene lost 1 base, with 20 bases spanning the gap. Germline V gene data show CDR1 as WSHSY and CDR2 as SAAADI. The CDR3 covers 18 residues. The CDR3 protein is CASSEGVRRARKNTEAFF. CDR3 nucleotides: TGCGCCAGCAGTGAGGGAGTTCGAAGGGCGCGAAAGAACACTGAAGCTTTCTTT.

The chain combines TRBV6-5 with TRBJ1-5; D unclear. CDR3 length equals 13 residues. V gave up 2 bases and J gave up 6 bases, with 8 bases separating them. The germline CDR1 and CDR2 sequences are MNHEY and SVGAGI. The CDR3 region is CASSYREGQPQHF. The DNA for the CDR3 is TGTGCCAGCAGTTACAGGGAGGGTCAGCCCCAGCATTTT.

The V gene is TRBV6-5, the J gene TRBJ1-1; 11 bases line up with TRBD1. There are 16 residues in the CDR3. Trimming removed 2 bases from V and 4 bases from J; junction bases left unmatched: 6. The germline gives CDR1 MNHEY, CDR2 SVGAGI. This chain's CDR3 is CASSYKSGTGGTEAFF. CDR3 in DNA: TGTGCCAGCAGTTACAAGTCCGGGACAGGGGGCACTGAAGCTTTCTTT.

The DNA for the CDR3 is TGTGCCAGCAGCATCTCCGGGACGGGGGGATTGCAGTACTTC. This gives the protein CASSISGTGGLQYF. The gene calls are TRBV11-3 and TRBJ2-7; 7 bases fit TRBD2. The CDR3 runs 14 residues. In germline, CDR1 is SGHNT, CDR2 YENEEA. V trimming: 5 bases; J trimming: 9 bases; junction bases outside the gene matches: 13.

The chain recombines TRBV10-3 with TRBJ2-1; D is possibly TRBD2 (5 bases). CDR3 length: 16 amino acids. The germline V gene has CDR1 ENHRY and CDR2 SYGVKD. V lost 4 bases and J 4 bases, leaving 17 bases between the germline ends. The DNA of the CDR3 is TGTGCCATCAGTGGCTGGGGAGCGGCGAAGTACAATGAGCAGTTCTTC. Translating gives CAISGWGAAKYNEQFF.

This sequence joins TRBV29-1 and TRBJ2-3; the D is unclear. Germline V gene sequence: CDR1 SQVTM, CDR2 ANQGSEA. This CDR3 contains 13 residues. V dropped 6 bases and J dropped 2 bases, with 12 bases sitting between them. The CDR3 DNA is TGCAGCGTCCCCCCCCGACACACAGATACGCAGTATTTT. Residues: CSVPPRHTDTQYF.

The gene calls are TRBV7-6 and TRBJ1-5; D gene unclear. Deletions cut 5 bases from V and 5 bases from J, with 16 bases between. Germline V gives CDR1 SGHVS, CDR2 FNYEAQ. CDR3 length: 15 residues. The chain's CDR3 is CASSPEEGWHQPQHF. CDR3 in DNA: TGTGCCAGCAGCCCCGAGGAAGGTTGGCATCAGCCCCAGCATTTT.

The chain joins TRBV6-1 to TRBJ1-3; D gene ambiguous. There are 16 residues in the CDR3. Trimming left V 0 bases short and J 0 bases short, with 9 bases between. Germline V lookup: CDR1 MNHNS, CDR2 SASEGT. The CDR3 coding sequence is TGTGCCAGCAGTGAAGCGTACTGGAGCTCTGGAAACACCATATATTTT. It yields the protein CASSEAYWSSGNTIYF.

DNA of the CDR3: TGTGCCAGCAGCCCGGCCGGGACGGCTCGCAATGAGCAGTTCTTC. This codes for CASSPAGTARNEQFF. J is TRBJ2-1 and V is TRBV5-5, with D tentatively TRBD1 or TRBD2 (5 bases each). The CDR3 length is 15 residues. Germline V CDR1 and CDR2: SGHKS, YYEKEE (reference sequence). Trimming took 4 bases from V and 6 from J, leaving 17 bases between them.

The CDR3 sequence: CASSLNRGHTQYF. The DNA of the CDR3 is TGTGCCAGCAGCCTCAACCGCGGTCATACGCAGTATTTT. V is TRBV7-8 and J is TRBJ2-3; no clear D. The CDR3 sequence is 13 residues long. Germline values: CDR1 SGHVS, CDR2 FQNEAQ. The V gene lost 5 bases and the J gene lost 7 bases, with 13 bases spanning the gap.

The V gene is TRBV12-3 or TRBV12-4, the J gene TRBJ1-1, with D unclear. This CDR3 has 13 amino acids. Trimming removed 3 bases at V and 1 base at J, with 6 bases between. This CDR3 is CASSLAGNTEAFF. As DNA, the CDR3 is TGTGCCAGCAGTTTGGCCGGGAACACTGAAGCTTTCTTT.

The rearrangement links TRBV7-9 to TRBJ1-5; no reliable D call. V was shortened by 5 bases and J by 1 base, with 9 bases between the two germline ends. Germline lookup yields CDR1 SEHNR and CDR2 FQNEAQ (reference sequence). The CDR3 loop spans 14 amino acids. The CDR3 DNA sequence: TGTGCCAGCAGCCAAATGGGAAGCAATCAGCCCCAGCATTTT. It codes for CASSQMGSNQPQHF.

The chain links TRBV18 to TRBJ1-1; possible D gene TRBD1, 5 bases. This CDR3 has 13 residues. The germline gives CDR1 KGHSH, CDR2 LQKENI. V lost 4 bases and J lost 5, with 11 bases in between. CDR3 sequence reads: CASSQIGGTEAFF. The CDR3 DNA sequence: TGTGCCAGCTCACAAATCGGGGGGACTGAAGCTTTCTTT. The entire variable domain, with the rest obtained from reference TRBV18 and TRBJ1-1, is as follows: NAGVMQNPRHLVRRRGQEARLRCSPMKGHSHVYWYRQLPEEGLKFMVYLQKENIIDESGMPKERFSAEFPKEGPSILRIQQVVRGDSAAYFCASSQIGGTEAFFGQGTRLTVV.

V and J are TRBV10-3 and TRBJ2-7, with D possibly called TRBD1 or TRBD2 (5 bases each). The germline V gene encodes CDR1 ENHRY and CDR2 SYGVKD. V was pared by 5 bases and J by 1 base, with 12 bases between. The CDR3 covers 14 residues. The CDR3 sequence: CAISKRDRSYEQYF. CDR3 sequence (DNA): TGTGCCATCAGTAAGAGGGACCGGTCCTACGAGCAGTACTTC.

The rearrangement links TRBV19 to TRBJ2-7, with 11 nucleotides matching TRBD2. V lost 4 bases, J lost 1 base, and 0 bases stayed unmatched. CDR1 and CDR2 from the germline V gene are LNHDA and SQIVND (reference sequence). This CDR3 comprises 14 residues. CDR3 in amino acids: CASSRLAGSYEQYF. In nucleotides, the CDR3 is TGTGCCAGTAGTAGACTAGCGGGATCCTACGAGCAGTACTTC.